This TCR beta chain was observed in a study of shared clonotypes between healthy human individuals. CD45RO-negative, CCR7-selected cells formed the naive CD8 fraction, which excluded terminally differentiated effector memory CD45RA+ cells. Trimming cost V 5 bases and J 5 bases, with 14 bases left between them. Germline V lookup: CDR1 LNHDA, CDR2 SQIVND (reference sequence). The CDR3 is 14 amino acids. The deep-level immunoSEQ assay was used. Genomic DNA from each subset was divided evenly over several immunoSEQ plates. Method: immunoSEQ multiplex PCR; TCRdb's copy keeps in-frame clones and lacks some. In the table there are about 2,200,000 clones, about 93% of which are singletons.

This chain joins TRBV19 and TRBJ2-3, with a tentative D call TRBD2 (6 bases). This TCR was sampled from a man between 18 and 29 years old in good health. Some clones in this sample may be carry-over from other donors' samples. The specimen was naive CD8+ T cells from PBMCs. The CDR3 loop reads CASSVGTGGDTQYF. Here the CDR3 DNA reads TGTGCCAGTAGTGTCGGGACTGGGGGAGATACGCAGTATTTT.